The clone carrying this TCR beta chain occurred once. Its target is unknown. The data belong to a study of beta chain features in type 1 diabetes. Broader study findings: In every one of the four CD4+ subsets, TCRB CDR3s were moderately but significantly shorter in Type 1 diabetes patients. At VDJ recombination sites, type 1 diabetes patients had fewer insertions and more deleted nucleotides. Patients and controls would be equally affected if PCR favored shorter templates.

Looked up from germline, CDR1 is MNHNS and CDR2 is SASEGT. The CDR3 is made up of 15 amino acids. Trimming stripped 0 bases from V and 9 bases from J, with 12 bases between. cDNA synthesis used the whole RNA isolate, giving expressed TCRB sequences. Clones were read by immunoSEQ multiplex PCR, and TCRdb kept only the in-frame ones, dropping some. This sample has about 140,000 clones; 9% to 10% occur once, and the top ten carry 0.65%. This chain joins TRBV6-1 and TRBJ1-6; a possible D gene is TRBD1 (6 bases). The sequenced material came from central memory CD4+ T cells from blood. This clonotype was obtained from a woman in her 40s in good health. The CDR3 DNA sequence: TGTGCCAGCAGTGAAGCACAGGGATGGAGTTCACCCCTCCACTTT. Translating gives CASSEAQGWSSPLHF.